This T cell receptor (beta chain) appears in the sequencing data of a study of cytomegalovirus exposure and HLA in healthy donors. Looking at the study overall: Samples from HLA-typed donors yielded about 85 million unique TCRs in an early data release.

It was with 60 Vbeta and 13 Jbeta primers that the PCR ran. The repertoire was sequenced with immunoSEQ multiplex PCR; TCRdb's copy has only in-frame clones and lacks some. Among about 170,000 clones listed, less than 80% were seen once. Trimming cost V 4 bases and J 7 bases; bases outside gene matches: 11. This CDR3 is built from 16 residues. Germline V gene lookup returns CDR1 SEHNR and CDR2 FQNEAQ (reference sequence). Among the donors, all were healthy bone marrow donors. Sequences were obtained from PBMCs. This sequence was found in a female donor in good health and CMV-seronegative. The chain carries TRBV7-9 and TRBJ2-5; 11 nucleotides align to TRBD2. Here the CDR3 DNA reads TGTGCCAGCAGCTCGGTTAGCGGGAGGGCCCAGGGGACCCAGTACTTC. It specifies CASSSVSGRAQGTQYF.